Shown below are 23 T cell receptor beta chains from a single sample sequenced in a study of T-cell reconstitution after alpha-beta-depleted transplantation in children. The TCRbeta library incorporated unique molecular identifiers. TCRdb called the PCR reads again in MiXCR, with one record for every CDR3 protein. Of more than 250,000 distinct CDR3 sequences in the sample, nearly 10% were seen once. Sequences were derived from PBMCs from the stem cell graft donor, sampled from the stem cell graft. The receptors were sampled from a human donor who donated a stem cell graft to a child with SCID.

Ten or more counts support this clonotype. The chain links TRBV6-1 to TRBJ1-2, with 8 positions matching TRBD1. CDR1 MNHNS and CDR2 SASEGT come from the germline V gene. The V and J ends lost 6 bases and 2 bases, in that order; junction bases with no gene match: 2. The CDR3 covers 13 residues. The CDR3 loop is CASSRTGNYGYTF. The CDR3 nucleotides are TGTGCCAGCAGCCGGACAGGGAACTATGGCTACACCTTC.

This clonotype was found a few times. The chain links TRBV29-1 to TRBJ2-3; 12 bases fit TRBD2. With V trimmed by 2 bases and J by 2 bases, 2 bases remained unmatched. The CDR3 runs to 15 residues. Germline CDR1 is SQVTM and CDR2 is ANQGSEA. The CDR3 loop is CSVERTSGVTDTQYF. The CDR3 DNA reads as TGCAGCGTTGAACGGACTAGCGGGGTCACAGATACGCAGTATTTT.

This clonotype was detected only a few times. Here the CDR3 DNA reads TGCGCCAGCAGCTTGGTCGGCCAGTTGAACACTGAAGCTTTCTTT. Its translation: CASSLVGQLNTEAFF. J is TRBJ1-1 and V is TRBV5-1; D unresolved. Germline V gene data show CDR1 as SGHRS and CDR2 as YFSETQ. Trimming took 0 bases from V and 0 from J, leaving 9 bases between them. The CDR3 has 15 residues.

The genes are TRBV5-1 and TRBJ2-2; tentatively, D is TRBD1 or TRBD2 (5 bases each). CDR3 length: 16 amino acids. CDR1 is SGHRS and CDR2 is YFSETQ in the germline V gene. V lost 4 bases and J 0 bases, leaving 13 bases between the germline ends. The DNA of the CDR3 is TGCGCCAGCAGCCTAGGCGAGGGACCGAACACCGGGGAGCTGTTTTTT. Amino acid sequence: CASSLGEGPNTGELFF. The complete variable domain, with remaining parts taken from reference TRBV5-1 and TRBJ2-2, reads KAGVTQTPRYLIKTRGQQVTLSCSPISGHRSVSWYQQTPGQGLQFLFEYFSETQRNKGNFPGRFSGRQFSNSRSEMNVSTLELGDSALYLCASSLGEGPNTGELFFGEGSRLTVL.

This clonotype was picked up a small number of times. This chain links TRBV7-9 with TRBJ2-1; D call uncertain. This CDR3 is built from 17 residues. V shed 7 bases and J shed 0 bases, with 19 bases lying between them. Germline CDR1 SEHNR, CDR2 FQNEAQ (reference sequence). The CDR3 here is CASTAPSGQSSYNEQFF. The CDR3 nucleotides read TGTGCCAGCACCGCACCCTCCGGGCAGAGCTCCTACAATGAGCAGTTCTTC.

The chain recombines TRBV7-6 with TRBJ2-3; 8 nucleotides agree with TRBD1. The CDR3 extends over 15 amino acids. V lost 1 base, J lost 2 bases, and 2 bases stayed unmatched. Germline V CDR1 and CDR2: SGHVS, FNYEAQ. The DNA for the CDR3 is TGTGCCAGCAGCTTAGGACAGGGGTTCACAGATACGCAGTATTTT. Translation gives CASSLGQGFTDTQYF.

This clonotype occurred many times. This chain links TRBV19 with TRBJ2-1; 12 bases agree with TRBD2. Germline CDR1 is LNHDA and CDR2 is SQIVND (reference sequence). The J segment lost 4 bases and the V segment lost 3 bases, leaving 10 bases of the junction unmatched. The CDR3 runs to 18 residues. The CDR3 coding sequence is TGTGCCAGTAGTATGAGAATTAGGACTAGCGGGGTATACAATGAGCAGTTCTTC. Translated: CASSMRIRTSGVYNEQFF.

This clonotype was seen many times. J is TRBJ2-5 and V is TRBV24-1; TRBD1 aligns across 7 bases. Trimming removed 3 bases from V and 3 bases from J; junction bases left unmatched: 0. The CDR3 runs 13 residues. Germline V CDR1 and CDR2: KGHDR, SFDVKD. CDR3 nucleotides: TGTGCCACCAGTGATGGGACAGAAGAGACCCAGTACTTC. Translation: CATSDGTEETQYF.

This clonotype was observed a handful of times. The rearrangement links TRBV19 to TRBJ2-7; tentative D call: TRBD1 (5 bases). CDR3 length equals 14 residues. CDR1 LNHDA and CDR2 SQIVND come from the germline V gene (reference sequence). The ends were cut back, 4 bases at V and 3 bases at J, with 13 bases in the middle. In DNA form, the CDR3 reads TGTGCCAGTAGTACGTCGGACAATTACTACGAGCAGTACTTC. Translated, it gives CASSTSDNYYEQYF.

This chain connects TRBV6-1 to TRBJ1-5; tentatively, D is TRBD1 (5 bases). The CDR3 loop spans 13 amino acids. V lost 4 bases to trimming and J lost 6 bases, with 10 bases between them. Germline V gene lookup returns CDR1 MNHNS and CDR2 SASEGT. Written as DNA, the CDR3 is TGTGCCAGCAGTGTTCAGGGAACTCAGCCCCAGCATTTT. It encodes CASSVQGTQPQHF.

This clonotype has a count of ten or more. The V gene is TRBV3-1, the J gene TRBJ2-3; 10 positions match TRBD2. V dropped 3 bases and J dropped 0; count of bases not matched to a gene: 3. The V gene's germline CDR1 is LGHDT and CDR2 YNNKEL (reference sequence). The CDR3 is made up of 16 amino acids. The CDR3 bases are TGTGCCAGCAGCCAGTTAGCGGGGGGTAGCACAGATACGCAGTATTTT. Translated: CASSQLAGGSTDTQYF.

This sequence joins TRBV10-3 and TRBJ2-7, with 10 bases lining up with TRBD2. The DNA matches TRBJ2-1 better at its end, which makes the J call doubtful. This CDR3 is 15 amino acids long. From germline, CDR1 is ENHRY and CDR2 SYGVKD. The CDR3 DNA is TGTGCCATCAGTGACCTTGGGACTAGCGAGTACGAGCAGTTCTTC. Protein: CAISDLGTSEYEQFF.

The chain is built from TRBV27 and TRBJ2-3; the D gene is possibly TRBD2 (6 bases). The V and J ends lost 3 bases and 2 bases respectively, with 24 bases between them. The CDR3 is 19 amino acids. Looked up from germline, CDR1 is MNHEY and CDR2 is SMNVEV (reference sequence). In DNA form, the CDR3 reads TGTGCCAGCAGTTTGCTCACCACCTCCCTACCGGGGGACACAGATACGCAGTATTTT. Protein product: CASSLLTTSLPGDTDTQYF.

The V call is TRBV7-3, the J call TRBJ2-1; D might be TRBD1 (6 bases). The CDR3 totals 14 residues. V was trimmed by 3 bases and J by 6 bases, leaving 12 bases between them. From germline, CDR1 is SGHTA and CDR2 FQGTGA. The CDR3 protein is CASSLGAGSNEQFF. For the CDR3, the DNA is TGTGCCAGCAGCTTGGGGGCAGGATCCAATGAGCAGTTCTTC. Looking up the rest from reference TRBV7-3 and TRBJ2-1 gives the full variable domain: GAGVSQTPSNKVTEKGKYVELRCDPISGHTALYWYRQSLGQGPEFLIYFQGTGAADDSGLPNDRFFAVRPEGSVSTLKIQRTERGDSAVYLCASSLGAGSNEQFFGPGTRLTVL.

This clonotype was seen only a few times. The chain recombines TRBV7-9 with TRBJ2-1; tentative D call: TRBD2 (6 bases). CDR3 length: 17 amino acids. The ends were cut back, 2 bases at V and 3 bases at J, with 17 bases in the middle. The germline CDR1 and CDR2 sequences are SEHNR and FQNEAQ (reference sequence). The DNA of the CDR3 is TGTGCCAGCAGCTTACCCCGCCGGCTAGCGATCTACAATGAGCAGTTCTTC. Translated, it gives CASSLPRRLAIYNEQFF.

The rearrangement uses TRBV29-1 and TRBJ2-5, with 8 bases fitting TRBD2. The germline CDR1 and CDR2 sequences are SQVTM and ANQGSEA. The CDR3 spans 15 residues. V was clipped by 3 bases and J by 3 bases; unmatched bases: 9. CDR3 sequence (DNA): TGCAGCGTTGACTGGCGGGGGGCCTCAGAAGAGACCCAGTACTTC. It codes for CSVDWRGASEETQYF.

At least ten counts were recorded for this clonotype. The genes are TRBV7-3 and TRBJ2-7; possibly TRBD2 for D (5 bases). Germline CDR1 reads SGHTA; CDR2 reads FQGTGA. CDR3 length: 13 amino acids. With 5 bases removed from V and 7 bases from J, the gap between germline ends came to 15 bases. CDR3 DNA sequence: TGTGCCAGCAGCAAAAGGGATGGACTGGAGCAGTACTTC. Translating it yields CASSKRDGLEQYF.

This clonotype was observed a few times. This chain joins TRBV9 and TRBJ2-7; D ambiguous. CDR1 is SGDLS and CDR2 is YYNGEE in the germline V gene. Trimming stripped 1 base from V and 5 bases from J, with 16 bases between. CDR3 size: 15 residues. Here the CDR3 reads CASSVKGGTPDEQYF. The CDR3 coding sequence is TGTGCCAGCAGCGTAAAGGGTGGTACTCCGGACGAGCAGTACTTC.

This clonotype was detected only once. V is TRBV7-8 and J is TRBJ2-5, with 7 bases identical to TRBD2. Trimming took 8 bases from V and 2 from J; bases not matched to a gene: 8. CDR1 SGHVS and CDR2 FQNEAQ come from the germline V gene. This CDR3 contains 14 residues. The CDR3 region is CASCADGGQETQYF. The CDR3 nucleotides are TGTGCCAGCTGCGCCGACGGGGGGCAAGAGACCCAGTACTTC. Full variable domain (outside the CDR3, taken from reference TRBV7-8 and TRBJ2-5): GAGVSQSPRYKVAKRGQDVALRCDPISGHVSLFWYQQALGQGPEFLTYFQNEAQLDKSGLPSDRFFAERPEGSVSTLKIQRTQQEDSAVYLCASCADGGQETQYFGPGTRLLVL.

The rearrangement links TRBV2 to TRBJ1-2; no clear D. CDR1 is SNHLY and CDR2 is FYNNEI in the germline V gene. This CDR3 is built from 15 residues. Trimming took 6 bases from V and 0 from J, leaving 14 bases between them. The DNA for the CDR3 is TGTGCCAGCAGAGGACTGGCGGTAGCTAACTATGGCTACACCTTC. Translation gives CASRGLAVANYGYTF.

The genes are TRBV20-1 and TRBJ2-2; no clear D. V was cut by 6 bases and J by 8 bases, with 10 bases left in between. Per germline, CDR1 DFQATT and CDR2 SNEGSKA (reference sequence). This CDR3 region has 11 residues. CDR3 in amino acids: CSAEVWGELFF. CDR3 coding DNA: TGCAGTGCCGAGGTTTGGGGGGAGCTGTTTTTT.

This clonotype has more than one count but fewer than ten. V and J are TRBV20-1 and TRBJ2-2; D is perhaps TRBD1 (5 bases). The CDR3 contains 15 residues. The V gene lost 2 bases and the J gene lost 4 bases, with 14 bases spanning the gap. The germline CDR1 and CDR2 sequences are DFQATT and SNEGSKA (reference sequence). CDR3 in amino acids: CSARPKGSVTGELFF. The CDR3 coding sequence is TGCAGTGCTAGACCGAAGGGGTCCGTCACCGGGGAGCTGTTTTTT.

This sequence joins TRBV2 and TRBJ1-3; no clear D. This CDR3 comprises 14 residues. V lost 4 bases to trimming and J lost 4 bases, with 11 bases between them. CDR1 SNHLY and CDR2 FYNNEI come from the germline V gene. The CDR3: CASSGAGGGNTIYF. The CDR3 region has the DNA TGTGCCAGCAGTGGAGCAGGAGGGGGAAACACCATATATTTT.